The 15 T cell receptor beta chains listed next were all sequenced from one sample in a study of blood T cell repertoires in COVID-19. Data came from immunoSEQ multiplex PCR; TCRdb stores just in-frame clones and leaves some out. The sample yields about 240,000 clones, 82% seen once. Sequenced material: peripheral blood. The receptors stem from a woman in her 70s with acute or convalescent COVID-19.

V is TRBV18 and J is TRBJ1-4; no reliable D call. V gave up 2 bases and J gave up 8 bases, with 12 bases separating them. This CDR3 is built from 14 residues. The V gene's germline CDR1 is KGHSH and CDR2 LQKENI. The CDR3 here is CASSPSSGREKLFF. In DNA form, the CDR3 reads TGTGCCAGCTCACCATCATCGGGTCGGGAAAAACTGTTTTTT.

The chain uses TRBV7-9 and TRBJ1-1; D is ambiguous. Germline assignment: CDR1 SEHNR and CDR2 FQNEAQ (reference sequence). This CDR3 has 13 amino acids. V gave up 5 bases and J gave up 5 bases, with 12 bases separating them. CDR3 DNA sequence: TGTGCCAGCAGCCAGGCAGATTGGACTGAAGCTTTCTTT. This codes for CASSQADWTEAFF. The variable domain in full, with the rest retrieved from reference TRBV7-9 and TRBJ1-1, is DTGVSQNPRHKITKRGQNVTFRCDPISEHNRLYWYRQTLGQGPEFLTYFQNEAQLEKSRLLSDRFSAERPKGSFSTLEIQRTEQGDSAMYLCASSQADWTEAFFGQGTRLTVV.

The CDR3 nucleotides are TGCGCCAGCAGCCCACGGGGTTATCAAGAGACCCAGTACTTC. Its translation is CASSPRGYQETQYF. The chain employs TRBV4-3 and TRBJ2-5; D perhaps matches TRBD2 (5 bases). CDR3 length: 14 amino acids. V lost 4 bases to trimming and J lost 2 bases, with 11 bases between them. CDR1 and CDR2 from the germline V gene are LGHNA and YSLEER.

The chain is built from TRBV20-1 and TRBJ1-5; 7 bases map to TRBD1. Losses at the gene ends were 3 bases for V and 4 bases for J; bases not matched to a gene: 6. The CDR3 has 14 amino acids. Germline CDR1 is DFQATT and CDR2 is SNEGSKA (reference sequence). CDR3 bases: TGCAGTGCTAGTGGTAGGACAGGTAATCAGCCCCAGCATTTT. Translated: CSASGRTGNQPQHF.

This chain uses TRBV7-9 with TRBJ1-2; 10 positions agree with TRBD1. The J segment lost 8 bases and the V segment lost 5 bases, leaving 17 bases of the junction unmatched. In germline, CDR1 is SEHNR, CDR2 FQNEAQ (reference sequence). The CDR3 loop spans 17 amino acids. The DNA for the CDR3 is TGTGCCAGCAGCCAAGGGACAGGGGCCATAGGGGCCAAAGGCTACACCTTC. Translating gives CASSQGTGAIGAKGYTF.

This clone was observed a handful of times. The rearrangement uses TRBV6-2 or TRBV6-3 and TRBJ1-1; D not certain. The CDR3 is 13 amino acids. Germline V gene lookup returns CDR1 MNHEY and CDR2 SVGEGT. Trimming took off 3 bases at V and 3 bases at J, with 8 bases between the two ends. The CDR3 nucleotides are TGTGCCAGCAGTTATATCCACTACACTGAAGCTTTCTTT. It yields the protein CASSYIHYTEAFF.

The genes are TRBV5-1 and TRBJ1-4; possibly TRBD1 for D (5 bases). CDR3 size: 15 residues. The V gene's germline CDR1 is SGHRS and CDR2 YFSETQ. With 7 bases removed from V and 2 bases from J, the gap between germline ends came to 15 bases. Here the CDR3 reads CASSPSGDTNEKLFF. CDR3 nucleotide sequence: TGCGCCAGCTCCCCTTCGGGGGATACTAATGAAAAACTGTTTTTT. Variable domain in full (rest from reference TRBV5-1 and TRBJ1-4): KAGVTQTPRYLIKTRGQQVTLSCSPISGHRSVSWYQQTPGQGLQFLFEYFSETQRNKGNFPGRFSGRQFSNSRSEMNVSTLELGDSALYLCASSPSGDTNEKLFFGSGTQLSVL.

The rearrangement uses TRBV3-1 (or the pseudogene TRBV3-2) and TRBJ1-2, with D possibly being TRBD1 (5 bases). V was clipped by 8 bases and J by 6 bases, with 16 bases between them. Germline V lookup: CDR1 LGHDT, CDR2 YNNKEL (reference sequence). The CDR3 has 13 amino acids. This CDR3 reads CASRRGRNDGYTF. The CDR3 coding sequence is TGTGCCAGCCGACGGGGGAGGAACGATGGCTACACCTTC.

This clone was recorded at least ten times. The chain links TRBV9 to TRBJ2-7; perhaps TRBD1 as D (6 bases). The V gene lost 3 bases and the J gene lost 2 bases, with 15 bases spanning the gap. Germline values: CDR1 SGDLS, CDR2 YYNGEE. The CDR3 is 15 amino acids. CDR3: CASSGSGSGAYEQYF. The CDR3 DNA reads TGTGCCAGCAGCGGGTCGGGGTCAGGGGCCTACGAGCAGTACTTC.

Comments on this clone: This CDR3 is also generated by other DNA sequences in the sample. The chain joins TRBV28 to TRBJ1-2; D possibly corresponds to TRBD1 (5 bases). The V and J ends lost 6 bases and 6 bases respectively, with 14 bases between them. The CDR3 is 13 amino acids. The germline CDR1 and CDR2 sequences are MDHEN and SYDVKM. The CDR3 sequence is CASRGWGDDGYTF. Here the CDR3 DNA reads TGTGCCAGCAGGGGGTGGGGGGATGATGGCTACACCTTC.

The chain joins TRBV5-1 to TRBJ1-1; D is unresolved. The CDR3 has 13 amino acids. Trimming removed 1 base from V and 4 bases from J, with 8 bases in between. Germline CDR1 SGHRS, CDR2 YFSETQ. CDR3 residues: CASSLPSSTEAFF. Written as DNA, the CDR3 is TGCGCCAGCAGCTTGCCGTCGAGCACTGAAGCTTTCTTT. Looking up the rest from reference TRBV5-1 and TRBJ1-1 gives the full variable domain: KAGVTQTPRYLIKTRGQQVTLSCSPISGHRSVSWYQQTPGQGLQFLFEYFSETQRNKGNFPGRFSGRQFSNSRSEMNVSTLELGDSALYLCASSLPSSTEAFFGQGTRLTVV.

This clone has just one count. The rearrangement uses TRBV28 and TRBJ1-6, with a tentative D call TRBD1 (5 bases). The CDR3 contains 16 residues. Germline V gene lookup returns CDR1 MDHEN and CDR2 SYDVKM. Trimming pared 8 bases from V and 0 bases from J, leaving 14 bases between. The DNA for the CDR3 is TGTGCCAGCGGACAAGGAAGCAGCTCCTATAATTCACCCCTCCACTTT. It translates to CASGQGSSSYNSPLHF.

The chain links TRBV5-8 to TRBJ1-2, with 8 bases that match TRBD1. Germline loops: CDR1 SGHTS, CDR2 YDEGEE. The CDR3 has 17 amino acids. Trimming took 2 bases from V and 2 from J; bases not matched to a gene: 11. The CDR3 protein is CASSFKLSPGGNYGYTF. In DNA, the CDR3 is TGTGCCAGCAGCTTTAAACTAAGCCCAGGGGGCAACTATGGCTACACCTTC.

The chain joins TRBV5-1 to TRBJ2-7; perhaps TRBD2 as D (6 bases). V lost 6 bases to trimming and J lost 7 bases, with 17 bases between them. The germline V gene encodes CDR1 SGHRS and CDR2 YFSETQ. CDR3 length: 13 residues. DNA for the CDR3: TGCGCCAGCATGGAACCGGTCCGGGGGGAGCAGTACTTC. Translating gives CASMEPVRGEQYF.

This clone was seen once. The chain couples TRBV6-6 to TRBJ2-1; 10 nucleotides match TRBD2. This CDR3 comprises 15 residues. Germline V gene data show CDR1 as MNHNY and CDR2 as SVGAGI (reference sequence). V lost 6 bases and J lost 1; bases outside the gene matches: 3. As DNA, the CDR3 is TGTGCCAGCAGGTCGACTAGCGGGTCCTACAATGAGCAGTTCTTC. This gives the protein CASRSTSGSYNEQFF.